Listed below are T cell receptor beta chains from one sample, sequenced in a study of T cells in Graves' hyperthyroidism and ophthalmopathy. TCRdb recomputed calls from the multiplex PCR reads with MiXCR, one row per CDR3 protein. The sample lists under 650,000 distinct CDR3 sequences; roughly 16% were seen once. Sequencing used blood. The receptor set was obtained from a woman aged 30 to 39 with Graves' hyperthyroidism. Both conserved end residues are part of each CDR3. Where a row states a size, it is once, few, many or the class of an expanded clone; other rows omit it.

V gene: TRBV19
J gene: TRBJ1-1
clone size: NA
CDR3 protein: CASSYTGVNEAFF

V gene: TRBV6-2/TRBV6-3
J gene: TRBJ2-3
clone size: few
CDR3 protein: CASSRAASTDTQYF

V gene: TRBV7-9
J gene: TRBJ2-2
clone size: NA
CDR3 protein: CASSSSPTGNTGELFF

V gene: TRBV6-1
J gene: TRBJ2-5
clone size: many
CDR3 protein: CASSVVRRETQYF

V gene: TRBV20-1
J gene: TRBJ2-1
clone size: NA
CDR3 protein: CSAREVSGSSSYNEQFF

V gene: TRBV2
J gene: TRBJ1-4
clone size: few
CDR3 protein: CASSGGGQGGSEKLFF

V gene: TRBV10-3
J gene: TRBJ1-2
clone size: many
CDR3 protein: CAISEVGAGYHGYTF

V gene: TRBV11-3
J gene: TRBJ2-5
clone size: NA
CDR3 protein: CASSLVGTGGPRTETQYF

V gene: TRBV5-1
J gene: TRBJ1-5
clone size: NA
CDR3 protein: CASSLDRIYSNQPQHF

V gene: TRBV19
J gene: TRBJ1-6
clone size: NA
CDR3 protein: CASSGRGRSPLHF

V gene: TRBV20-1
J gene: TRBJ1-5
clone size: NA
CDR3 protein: CSARRDADQPQHF

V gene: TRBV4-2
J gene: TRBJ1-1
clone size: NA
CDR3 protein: CASSHPGRVNTEAFF

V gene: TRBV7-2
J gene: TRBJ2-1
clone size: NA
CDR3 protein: CASSPIVAVYEQFF

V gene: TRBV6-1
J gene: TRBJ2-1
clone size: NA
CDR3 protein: CASRAGLAGNNEQFF

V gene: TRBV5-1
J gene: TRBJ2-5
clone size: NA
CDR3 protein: CASSFSGQGGETQYF

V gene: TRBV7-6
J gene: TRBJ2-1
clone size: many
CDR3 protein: CASSAASSFNEQFF

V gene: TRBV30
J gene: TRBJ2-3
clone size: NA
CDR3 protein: CAWSGGIGTLTDTQYF

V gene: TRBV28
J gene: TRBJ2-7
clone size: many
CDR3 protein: CASSLTGTSGYYEQYF

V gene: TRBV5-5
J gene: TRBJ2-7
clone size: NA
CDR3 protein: CASSWGGAVSYEQYF

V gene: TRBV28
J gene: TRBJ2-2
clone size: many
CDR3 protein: CASSWSTGELFF

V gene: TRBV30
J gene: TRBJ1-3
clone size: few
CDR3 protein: CAWGTGTGRNTIYF

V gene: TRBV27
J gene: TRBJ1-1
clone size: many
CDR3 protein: CASSLFGTGNAEAFF

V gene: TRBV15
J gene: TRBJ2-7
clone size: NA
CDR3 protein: CATSRDYGTTVWEQYF

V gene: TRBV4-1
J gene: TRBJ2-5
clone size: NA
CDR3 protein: CASSPQMTSGVQETQYF

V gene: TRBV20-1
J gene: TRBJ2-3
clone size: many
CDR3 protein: CSAIQLGGRIGEDTQYF

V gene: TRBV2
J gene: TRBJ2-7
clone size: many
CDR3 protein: CASSGRASDSYEQYF

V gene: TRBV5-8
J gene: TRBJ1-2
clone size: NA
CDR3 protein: CASSSRDRGVNGYTF

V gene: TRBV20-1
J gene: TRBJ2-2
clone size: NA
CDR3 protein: CSAPSGSTGELFF

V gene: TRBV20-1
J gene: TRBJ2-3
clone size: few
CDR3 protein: CSARDGRETDTQYF

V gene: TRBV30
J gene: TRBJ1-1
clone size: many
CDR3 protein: CAWREGQLSTEAFF

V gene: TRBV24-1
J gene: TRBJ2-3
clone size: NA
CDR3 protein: CATSAWGTDTQYF

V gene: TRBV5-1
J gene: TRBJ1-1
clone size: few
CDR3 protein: CASSRFDRDRTEAFF

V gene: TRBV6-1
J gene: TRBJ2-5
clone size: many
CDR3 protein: CASMLLASQETQYF

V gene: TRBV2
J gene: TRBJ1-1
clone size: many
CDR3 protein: CASNGRLNTEAFF

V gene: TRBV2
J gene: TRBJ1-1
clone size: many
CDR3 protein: CASTLQGGNTEAFF

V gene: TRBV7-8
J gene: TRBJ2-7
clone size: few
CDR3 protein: CASSLPEGRSYEQYF

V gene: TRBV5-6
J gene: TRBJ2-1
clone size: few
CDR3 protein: CASSLGSGVYNEQFF

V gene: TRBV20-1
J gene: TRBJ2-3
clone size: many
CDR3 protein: CSARTRLQADTQYF

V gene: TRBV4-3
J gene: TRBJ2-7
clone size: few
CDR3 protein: CASSQEEREAPYEQYF

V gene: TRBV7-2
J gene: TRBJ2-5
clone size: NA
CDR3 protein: CASSFSVQIGTQYF

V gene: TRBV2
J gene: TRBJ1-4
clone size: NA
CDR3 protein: CASSYDRTPNEKLFF

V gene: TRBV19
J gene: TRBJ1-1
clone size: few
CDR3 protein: CASSIGQIGDTEAFF

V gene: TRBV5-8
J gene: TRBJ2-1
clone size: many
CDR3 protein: CASSPVKREGLNEQFF

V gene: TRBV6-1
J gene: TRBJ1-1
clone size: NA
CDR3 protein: CASSSLGGPADTEAFF

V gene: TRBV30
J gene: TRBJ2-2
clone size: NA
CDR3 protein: CAWDRAGGYTGELFF

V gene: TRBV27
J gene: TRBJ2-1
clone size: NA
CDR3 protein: CASRTSGRVYNEQFF

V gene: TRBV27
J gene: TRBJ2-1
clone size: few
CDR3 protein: CASSLRSGPYNEQFF

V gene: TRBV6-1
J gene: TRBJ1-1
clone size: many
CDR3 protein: CASSEAHNTEAFF